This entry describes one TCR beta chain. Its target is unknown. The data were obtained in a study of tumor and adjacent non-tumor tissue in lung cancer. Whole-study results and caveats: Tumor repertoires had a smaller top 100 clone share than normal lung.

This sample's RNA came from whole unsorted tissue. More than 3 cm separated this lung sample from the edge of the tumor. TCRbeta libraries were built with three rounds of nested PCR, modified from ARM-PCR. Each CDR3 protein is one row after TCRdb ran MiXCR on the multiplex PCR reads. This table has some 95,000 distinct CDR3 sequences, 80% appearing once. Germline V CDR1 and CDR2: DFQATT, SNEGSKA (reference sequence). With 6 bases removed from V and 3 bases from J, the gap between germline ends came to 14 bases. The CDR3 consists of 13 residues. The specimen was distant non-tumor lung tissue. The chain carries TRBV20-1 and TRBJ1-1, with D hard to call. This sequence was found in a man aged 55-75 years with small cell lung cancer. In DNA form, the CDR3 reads TGCAGTGCCAAAGGAGTTATGTACACTGAAGCTTTCTTT. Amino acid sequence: CSAKGVMYTEAFF.